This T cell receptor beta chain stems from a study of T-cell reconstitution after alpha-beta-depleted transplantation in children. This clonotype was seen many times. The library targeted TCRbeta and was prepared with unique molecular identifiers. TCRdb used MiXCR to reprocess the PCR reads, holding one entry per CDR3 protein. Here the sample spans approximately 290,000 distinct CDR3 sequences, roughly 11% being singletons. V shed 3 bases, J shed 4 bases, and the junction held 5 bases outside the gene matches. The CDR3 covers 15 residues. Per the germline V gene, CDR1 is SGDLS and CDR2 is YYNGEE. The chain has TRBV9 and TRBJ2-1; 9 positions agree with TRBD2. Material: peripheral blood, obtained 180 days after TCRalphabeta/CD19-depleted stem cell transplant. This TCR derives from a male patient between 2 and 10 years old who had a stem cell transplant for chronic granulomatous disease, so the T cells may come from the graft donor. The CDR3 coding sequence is TGTGCCAGCAGCGCCAGCGGGGGGCCTTACAATGAGCAGTTCTTC. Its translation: CASSASGGPYNEQFF.